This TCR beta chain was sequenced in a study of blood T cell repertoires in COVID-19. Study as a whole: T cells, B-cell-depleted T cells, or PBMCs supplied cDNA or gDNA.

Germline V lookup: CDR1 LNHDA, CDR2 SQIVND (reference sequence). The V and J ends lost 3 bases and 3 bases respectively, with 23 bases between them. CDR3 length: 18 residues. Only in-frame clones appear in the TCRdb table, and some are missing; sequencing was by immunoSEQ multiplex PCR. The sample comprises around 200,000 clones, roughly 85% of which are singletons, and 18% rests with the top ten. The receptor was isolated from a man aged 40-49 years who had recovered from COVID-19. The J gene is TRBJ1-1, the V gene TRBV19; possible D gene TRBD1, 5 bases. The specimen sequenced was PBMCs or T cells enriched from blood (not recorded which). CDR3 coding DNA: TGTGCCAGTAGTATCTCCTTCCGGGACTCCGGGGGGGACACTGAAGCTTTCTTT. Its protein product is CASSISFRDSGGDTEAFF.